This TCR beta chain was obtained from a study of blood T cell repertoires in COVID-19. Per the original methods: Reference gene primers were amplified, and this amplification served to estimate nucleated cell counts. Some clones are missing from TCRdb's copy, which holds only in-frame ones; the method was immunoSEQ multiplex PCR. V and J calls and clone size are given by that table; D and trimming were obtained from the DNA. The sample shows approximately 300,000 clones, 70% to 90% of them seen only once. CDR1 and CDR2 (germline): SGHRS, YFSETQ. CDR3 length: 16 residues. J was trimmed by 0 bases and V by 2 bases; bases with no gene match: 7.

The source is a woman aged 40 to 50 with acute or convalescent COVID-19. This chain links TRBV5-1 with TRBJ1-2; 7 nucleotides line up with TRBD1. Material: peripheral blood. As DNA, the CDR3 is TGCGCCAGCAGCTTACGGACAGGAGCGACTAACTATGGCTACACCTTC. This translates into CASSLRTGATNYGYTF.